This is a list of T cell receptor beta chains from one sample in a study of blood T cells in healthy people across ages. MiXCR was run by TCRdb on the 5' RACE reads, yielding one entry per CDR3 protein. Found here are around 1,700,000 distinct CDR3 sequences, about 28% of them singletons; the top ten hold more than 6%. Specimen: blood. Receptors originate from a woman aged 25 to 39 in good health. CDR3s include the opening cysteine and the closing phenylalanine or tryptophan.

TRBV28,TRBJ2-7,CASSLGREGTYEQYF
TRBV30,TRBJ1-4,CAWSVQQGLEKLFF
TRBV3-1,TRBJ2-2,CASSRRSNTGELFF
TRBV12-3/TRBV12-4,TRBJ1-3,CASSLVLGGNTIYF
TRBV12-3/TRBV12-4,TRBJ2-5,CASSGGGGEETQYF
TRBV13,TRBJ2-5,CASSFVDWLSDETQYF
TRBV6-5,TRBJ2-3,CASSPSRQRTDTQYF
TRBV20-1,TRBJ2-5,CSALMTGGAQETQYF
TRBV28,TRBJ2-7,CASTPRGGNYEQYF
TRBV11-3,TRBJ1-5,CASSLDGPQPQHF
TRBV10-3,TRBJ2-1,CAISDLAYNEQFF
TRBV20-1,TRBJ1-5,CSARAIKQGPGYASNQPQHF
TRBV12-3/TRBV12-4,TRBJ2-3,CATQGRGPSTDTQYF
TRBV10-3,TRBJ2-1,CAIKGGPGEQFF
TRBV7-3,TRBJ2-6,CASSSTGSRSSGANVLTF
TRBV5-1,TRBJ1-1,CASSSRQPWEAFF
TRBV24-1,TRBJ2-1,CATSTGADVTNEQFF
TRBV15,TRBJ1-4,CATSRDIQGTNEKLFF
TRBV4-2,TRBJ2-3,CASSSRLAGGPVDTQYF
TRBV20-1,TRBJ2-3,CSATGGRTDTQYF
TRBV29-1,TRBJ2-3,CSVEILGRGDTQYF